These 29 T cell receptor beta chains came from one sample sequenced in a study of cytomegalovirus exposure and HLA in healthy donors. The PCR contained 60 Vbeta and 13 Jbeta primers. Profiling relied on immunoSEQ multiplex PCR, and the TCRdb table lists in-frame clones only, not all of them. The data contain approximately 260,000 clones, almost 85% of them seen just once; the ten biggest clones take up 1.5% to 2.5%. The material sequenced was PBMCs. Receptors originate from a middle-aged woman in good health and CMV-seropositive.

The V and J genes are TRBV10-3 and TRBJ2-3; 9 bases fit TRBD2. CDR1 is ENHRY, CDR2 SYGVKD, per germline. CDR3 length: 13 amino acids. Trimming cost V 7 bases and J 2 bases; bases outside gene matches: 1. For the CDR3, the DNA is TGTGCCATCACTAGCGGGGCCACAGATACGCAGTATTTT. This encodes CAITSGATDTQYF.

Details on this clone: The conserved phenylalanine or tryptophan normally closing the CDR3 is absent here, so this likely arose from a read error. The limits of the CDR3 on the DNA are not certain, so only TCRdb's listed CDR3 is given. This chain joins TRBV27 and TRBJ1-2; the table names TRBD1, a call not compared with the DNA. The V gene's germline CDR1 is MNHEY and CDR2 SMNVEV (reference sequence). The CDR3 spans 9 residues, counting both ends. CDR3 in amino acids: CASSSADRA.

The V call is TRBV7-2, the J call TRBJ1-4; the match to TRBD1 covers 11 bases. Germline values: CDR1 SGHTA, CDR2 FQGNSA. V gave up 3 bases and J gave up 6 bases; unmatched junction bases: 6. CDR3 length equals 16 residues. CDR3: CASSFGDRGIYEKLFF. In nucleotides, the CDR3 is TGTGCCAGCAGCTTTGGGGACAGGGGGATATATGAAAAACTGTTTTTT.

This chain connects TRBV4-3 to TRBJ2-1, with 12 bases that match TRBD2. V lost 0 bases and J lost 1; bases outside the gene matches: 7. Germline loops: CDR1 LGHNA, CDR2 YSLEER. The CDR3 consists of 19 residues. As DNA, the CDR3 is TGCGCCAGCAGCCAAGATTTTAGACTAGCGGGAGCGTCCTACAATGAGCAGTTCTTC. The encoded protein is CASSQDFRLAGASYNEQFF.

About this clone: A junction boundary mismatches the germline segment, possibly from a read error. The CDR3 sequence: CASRLVVGQTYNEQFF. The CDR3 bases are TGTGCCAGCAGGTTAGTTGTGGGACAGACCTACAATGAGCAGTTCTTC. The V call is TRBV7-8, the J call TRBJ2-1, with 7 bases that match TRBD1. Per germline, CDR1 SGHVS and CDR2 FQNEAQ. This CDR3 region has 16 residues.

The chain links TRBV28 to TRBJ1-2; D is possibly TRBD1 (5 bases). Germline V gene lookup returns CDR1 MDHEN and CDR2 SYDVKM. V was shortened by 7 bases and J by 4 bases, with 16 bases between the two germline ends. This CDR3 has 14 residues. The CDR3 DNA sequence: TGTGCCAGCACCCTCGGGGGGATTCGCTATGGCTACACCTTC. It translates to CASTLGGIRYGYTF.

The chain joins TRBV2 to TRBJ2-4; 9 nucleotides line up with TRBD2. The germline gives CDR1 SNHLY, CDR2 FYNNEI. The trim removed 4 bases at V and 1 base at J, leaving 8 bases unmatched. The CDR3 length is 17 residues. Here the CDR3 reads CASSGGSGRGAKNIQYF. Here the CDR3 DNA reads TGTGCCAGCAGTGGGGGTAGCGGGAGAGGGGCCAAAAACATTCAGTACTTC.

The rearrangement uses TRBV11-2 and TRBJ2-1, with D possibly being TRBD2 (5 bases). Germline V lookup: CDR1 SGHAT, CDR2 FQNNGV. With 2 bases removed from V and 10 bases from J, the gap between germline ends came to 21 bases. The CDR3 loop spans 16 amino acids. The CDR3 reads CASSLSEGTTMWEQFF. CDR3 DNA: TGTGCCAGCAGCTTATCAGAGGGCACCACAATGTGGGAGCAGTTCTTC.

Here the CDR3 reads CASRDTGGHGYTF. The CDR3 region has the DNA TGCGCCAGCAGGGATACAGGGGGCCATGGCTACACCTTC. The chain joins TRBV5-1 to TRBJ1-2; 9 nucleotides align to TRBD1. Looked up from germline, CDR1 is SGHRS and CDR2 is YFSETQ. V gave up 5 bases and J gave up 6 bases; unmatched junction bases: 5. CDR3 length equals 13 residues.

The chain combines TRBV28 with TRBJ2-1, with 9 bases that match TRBD2. V was clipped by 5 bases and J by 9 bases; unmatched bases: 8. Germline assignment: CDR1 MDHEN and CDR2 SYDVKM. The CDR3 is 14 amino acids. In DNA form, the CDR3 reads TGTGCCAGCAGTCTGGGACTAGCCTTGTTTGAGCAGTTCTTC. As protein: CASSLGLALFEQFF.

The count of this clone is one. The chain is built from TRBV6-5 and TRBJ2-4; D possibly corresponds to TRBD2 (5 bases). CDR1 MNHEY and CDR2 SVGAGI come from the germline V gene. V was clipped by 6 bases and J by 7 bases, with 19 bases between them. The CDR3 length is 15 residues. DNA of the CDR3: TGTGCCAGCAGGCCCCATGAGGGCGATTCGAACATTCAGTACTTC. The encoded protein is CASRPHEGDSNIQYF.

The chain links TRBV6-5 to TRBJ2-1; the D gene is possibly TRBD2 (5 bases). CDR1 is MNHEY and CDR2 is SVGAGI in the germline V gene. The CDR3 spans 15 residues. V was clipped by 5 bases and J by 0 bases, with 11 bases between them. The CDR3 nucleotides read TGTGCCAGCAGTCCTAGACTATCCTCCTACAATGAGCAGTTCTTC. Encoded protein: CASSPRLSSYNEQFF.

This clone was seen more than once but under ten times. The V call is TRBV27, the J call TRBJ2-3; D may be TRBD1 (6 bases). The CDR3 runs to 18 residues. Germline V gene lookup returns CDR1 MNHEY and CDR2 SMNVEV (reference sequence). Trimming removed 2 bases at V and 1 base at J, with 19 bases between. The CDR3 DNA reads TGTGCCAGCAGTTTAAGCCCCCCAGGACAGCGACGCACAGATACGCAGTATTTT. Its translation: CASSLSPPGQRRTDTQYF.

The rearrangement links TRBV5-1 to TRBJ1-4; TRBD1 matches at 7 bases. V lost 4 bases and J lost 3; bases outside the gene matches: 3. The germline V gene encodes CDR1 SGHRS and CDR2 YFSETQ. The CDR3 sequence is 14 residues long. CDR3 bases: TGCGCCAGCAGCACCGGGACAGCTAATGAAAAACTGTTTTTT. As protein: CASSTGTANEKLFF.

This clone appeared a single time. The V and J genes are TRBV27 and TRBJ2-7; possible D gene TRBD2, 6 bases. Trimming cost V 7 bases and J 0 bases, with 16 bases left between them. The CDR3 covers 15 residues. Germline V CDR1 and CDR2: MNHEY, SMNVEV (reference sequence). Here the CDR3 reads CASIHTAGSSYEQYF. CDR3 bases: TGTGCCAGCATCCATACCGCCGGGAGCTCCTACGAGCAGTACTTC.

The chain combines TRBV6-4 with TRBJ1-2, with D unclear. The germline CDR1 and CDR2 sequences are MRHNA and SNTAGT. This CDR3 region has 13 residues. V shed 3 bases and J shed 2 bases, with 7 bases lying between them. The CDR3 reads CASSEGLNYGYTF. CDR3 sequence (DNA): TGTGCCAGCAGTGAGGGCTTGAACTATGGCTACACCTTC.

The chain combines TRBV11-3 with TRBJ2-1; 9 bases are shared with TRBD2. CDR3 length equals 14 residues. With V trimmed by 2 bases and J by 12 bases, 8 bases remained unmatched. CDR1 SGHNT and CDR2 YENEEA come from the germline V gene. The CDR3 nucleotides read TGTGCCAGCAGCTTACAACAGGGACTAGCCGGGCAGTTCTTC. This translates into CASSLQQGLAGQFF.

The V call is TRBV5-4, the J call TRBJ2-3, with TRBD2 as a possible D gene (5 bases). Per the germline V gene, CDR1 is SGHNT and CDR2 is YYREEE (reference sequence). The CDR3 spans 19 residues. Trimming removed 4 bases from V and 5 bases from J, with 29 bases in between. Written as DNA, the CDR3 is TGTGCCAGCAGCCACGTAAAAAATGCGGGTCCGTTACTGCTAGATACGCAGTATTTT. It yields the protein CASSHVKNAGPLLLDTQYF.

The rearrangement links TRBV27 to TRBJ1-1, with D unresolved. This CDR3 has 15 residues. Germline V lookup: CDR1 MNHEY, CDR2 SMNVEV (reference sequence). V was cut by 7 bases and J by 3 bases, with 18 bases left in between. The CDR3 DNA is TGTGCCAGCAACCCCTGGTCGACAAGACACACTGAAGCTTTCTTT. Translated, it gives CASNPWSTRHTEAFF.

The chain uses TRBV14 and TRBJ1-6, with a possible D match to TRBD1 (5 bases). The length of the CDR3 is 13 residues. With 4 bases removed from V and 6 bases from J, the gap between germline ends came to 7 bases. From germline, CDR1 is SGHDN and CDR2 FVKESK. The CDR3 nucleotides read TGTGCCAGCAGCCCCCAGGGTAATTCACCCCTCCACTTT. Its protein product is CASSPQGNSPLHF.

This clone was observed a single time. V usage is TRBV28 and J usage is TRBJ2-1; D perhaps matches TRBD2 (6 bases). Deletions cut 4 bases from V and 0 bases from J, with 13 bases between. CDR3 length: 16 amino acids. Germline assignment: CDR1 MDHEN and CDR2 SYDVKM. In nucleotides, the CDR3 is TGTGCCAGCAGTTCCCCCAGTAGCGGCTCCTACAATGAGCAGTTCTTC. It is translated as CASSSPSSGSYNEQFF. Combining the CDR3 with reference TRBV28 and TRBJ2-1 gives the whole variable domain DVKVTQSSRYLVKRTGEKVFLECVQDMDHENMFWYRQDPGLGLRLIYFSYDVKMKEKGDIPEGYSVSREKKERFSLILESASTNQTSMYLCASSSPSSGSYNEQFFGPGTRLTVL.

The rearrangement links TRBV7-9 to TRBJ2-5, with D possibly being TRBD2 (5 bases). CDR1 is SEHNR, CDR2 FQNEAQ, per germline (reference sequence). This CDR3 has 16 residues. V lost 5 bases, J lost 2 bases, and 18 bases lay in between. Here the CDR3 DNA reads TGTGCCAGCAGCCCGATTGGGCGGGCGACTCAAGAGACCCAGTACTTC. Residues: CASSPIGRATQETQYF.

This sequence joins TRBV6-5 and TRBJ1-5; 8 bases are a match to TRBD1. The CDR3 runs 15 residues. The V gene's germline CDR1 is MNHEY and CDR2 SVGAGI. J was trimmed by 2 bases and V by 6 bases; bases with no gene match: 6. The CDR3 sequence is CASSPLGQGNQPQHF. CDR3 in DNA: TGTGCCAGCAGCCCCCTGGGACAGGGCAATCAGCCCCAGCATTTT.

The rearrangement uses TRBV7-9 and TRBJ2-3; TRBD2 is a possible D gene (7 bases). This CDR3 spans 17 amino acids. The ends were cut back, 0 bases at V and 3 bases at J, with 16 bases in the middle. The germline V gene has CDR1 SEHNR and CDR2 FQNEAQ (reference sequence). CDR3 protein: CASSLASGGVGTDTQYF. The CDR3 bases are TGTGCCAGCAGCTTAGCGTCGGGGGGCGTAGGAACAGATACGCAGTATTTT.

The chain employs TRBV27 and TRBJ2-7; TRBD2 matches 8 bases. The CDR3 is 16 amino acids. Germline V gene data show CDR1 as MNHEY and CDR2 as SMNVEV (reference sequence). The V gene end was trimmed by 5 bases and the J gene end by 1 base; junction bases not matched to a gene: 10. The CDR3 sequence is CASSPRAGVTSYEQYF. For the CDR3, the DNA is TGTGCCAGCAGTCCCCGAGCGGGAGTCACTTCCTACGAGCAGTACTTC.

V gene TRBV11-1 combines with J gene TRBJ2-7; D gene uncertain. This CDR3 is 14 amino acids long. With 4 bases removed from V and 0 bases from J, the gap between germline ends came to 10 bases. CDR1 and CDR2 (germline): SGHAT, FQDESV (reference sequence). As DNA, the CDR3 is TGTGCCAGCAGCTCGTTGTATAGCTCCTACGAGCAGTACTTC. Translation gives CASSSLYSSYEQYF. The full variable domain, in which reference TRBV11-1 and TRBJ2-7 provide the parts outside the CDR3, is EAEVAQSPRYKITEKSQAVAFWCDPISGHATLYWYRQILGQGPELLVQFQDESVVDDSQLPKDRFSAERLKGVDSTLKIQPAELGDSAMYLCASSSLYSSYEQYFGPGTRLTVT.

J is TRBJ2-6 and V is TRBV19; TRBD1 aligns across 10 bases. V shed 6 bases, J shed 4 bases, and the junction held 9 bases outside the gene matches. The length of the CDR3 is 17 residues. CDR1 is LNHDA, CDR2 SQIVND, per germline (reference sequence). The CDR3 bases are TGTGCCAGTAGCTCCGGGACAGGGGAAGCGGGGGCCAACGTCCTGACTTTC. Translated: CASSSGTGEAGANVLTF.

The chain uses TRBV29-1 and TRBJ1-1, with D possibly matching TRBD1 (6 bases). The CDR3 consists of 15 residues. Germline V gene lookup returns CDR1 SQVTM and CDR2 ANQGSEA. The V gene lost 0 bases and the J gene lost 1 base, with 12 bases spanning the gap. CDR3 sequence: CSVEDPQGRNTEAFF. The DNA of the CDR3 is TGCAGCGTTGAAGATCCCCAGGGGAGGAACACTGAAGCTTTCTTT.

The V gene is TRBV7-9, the J gene TRBJ2-7; D possibly corresponds to TRBD2 (5 bases). V was shortened by 8 bases and J by 7 bases, with 18 bases between the two germline ends. Germline CDR1 is SEHNR and CDR2 is FQNEAQ (reference sequence). This CDR3 region has 13 residues. The CDR3 coding sequence is TGTGCCAGCGCAAGGGAAGTAGCGAGTGAGCAGTACTTC. Protein: CASAREVASEQYF.